The 5 T cell receptor beta chains in this list originate from one sample, sequenced in a study of blood T cell repertoires in COVID-19. Assay: immunoSEQ multiplex PCR; the TCRdb copy retains only in-frame clones and omits some. The table includes about 200,000 clones, 94% detected once. The sequenced material came from peripheral blood. The receptors were sampled from a man aged 25 to 40 with COVID-19, enrolled during active disease.

The chain links TRBV2 to TRBJ1-1, with 9 bases matching TRBD1. The CDR3 loop spans 13 amino acids. Looked up from germline, CDR1 is SNHLY and CDR2 is FYNNEI. With 7 bases clipped from V and 3 bases from J, the junction kept 3 bases outside the gene matches. CDR3 region: CASMRTGDTEAFF. CDR3 coding DNA: TGTGCCAGCATGAGGACAGGGGACACTGAAGCTTTCTTT.

The genes are TRBV7-3 and TRBJ2-2; 7 positions agree with TRBD1. With V trimmed by 5 bases and J by 6 bases, 3 bases remained unmatched. The CDR3 contains 13 residues. Germline V lookup: CDR1 SGHTA, CDR2 FQGTGA. The CDR3 region is CASSPTGSGELFF. The DNA of the CDR3 is TGTGCCAGCAGCCCGACAGGGTCCGGGGAGCTGTTTTTT.

The chain uses TRBV29-1 and TRBJ1-2, with TRBD1 as a possible D gene (6 bases). Per germline, CDR1 SQVTM and CDR2 ANQGSEA. Trimming left V 4 bases short and J 5 bases short, with 17 bases between. This CDR3 is built from 14 residues. CDR3 loop: CSVVGQGSGYGYTF. In nucleotides, the CDR3 is TGCAGCGTTGTAGGCCAGGGGAGTGGGTATGGCTACACCTTC. The whole variable domain, filled in from reference TRBV29-1 and TRBJ1-2, reads SAVISQKPSRDICQRGTSLTIQCQVDSQVTMMFWYRQQPGQSLTLIATANQGSEATYESGFVIDKFPISRPNLTFSTLTVSNMSPEDSSIYLCSVVGQGSGYGYTFGSGTRLTVV.

J is TRBJ2-7 and V is TRBV7-9; 9 positions match TRBD2. Germline lookup yields CDR1 SEHNR and CDR2 FQNEAQ (reference sequence). V lost 0 bases, J lost 3 bases, and 3 bases stayed unmatched. The CDR3 contains 15 residues. The CDR3 protein is CASSLAAGGLYEQYF. As DNA, the CDR3 is TGTGCCAGCAGCTTAGCGGCGGGAGGGCTCTACGAGCAGTACTTC.

The chain has TRBV6-5 and TRBJ2-5; D possibly corresponds to TRBD2 (6 bases). Germline lookup yields CDR1 MNHEY and CDR2 SVGAGI. The length of the CDR3 is 15 residues. V shed 0 bases and J shed 1 base, with 9 bases lying between them. CDR3 in amino acids: CASSYSGGAQETQYF. CDR3 DNA: TGTGCCAGCAGTTACTCGGGGGGTGCCCAAGAGACCCAGTACTTC.